This entry lists 2 T cell receptor beta chains sequenced from one sample in a study of blood T cell repertoires in COVID-19. Repertoires were generated with immunoSEQ multiplex PCR, while TCRdb's copy carries only in-frame clones and drops some. The sample lists about 99,000 clones, around 79% occurring once. Sequences were obtained from peripheral blood. These receptors all come from a woman aged 80 or over with active or convalescent COVID-19.

This clone was recorded a few times. This sequence joins TRBV6-5 and TRBJ2-5, with D possibly TRBD1 on 5 matching bases. CDR1 MNHEY and CDR2 SVGAGI come from the germline V gene. V was cut by 6 bases and J by 6 bases, with 8 bases left in between. The CDR3 extends over 11 amino acids. The CDR3 coding sequence is TGTGCCAGCAGCAGGGATCAGACCCAGTACTTC. Its protein product is CASSRDQTQYF.

The CDR3 loop reads CASSRSGSHGGELFF. DNA for the CDR3: TGTGCCAGCAGCCGTAGCGGGAGTCATGGCGGGGAGCTGTTTTTT. J is TRBJ2-2 and V is TRBV11-2; 9 bases are shared with TRBD2. The junction had 8 bases not matched to a gene; V was cut back by 5 bases and J by 7 bases. This CDR3 has 15 residues. Germline values: CDR1 SGHAT, CDR2 FQNNGV.